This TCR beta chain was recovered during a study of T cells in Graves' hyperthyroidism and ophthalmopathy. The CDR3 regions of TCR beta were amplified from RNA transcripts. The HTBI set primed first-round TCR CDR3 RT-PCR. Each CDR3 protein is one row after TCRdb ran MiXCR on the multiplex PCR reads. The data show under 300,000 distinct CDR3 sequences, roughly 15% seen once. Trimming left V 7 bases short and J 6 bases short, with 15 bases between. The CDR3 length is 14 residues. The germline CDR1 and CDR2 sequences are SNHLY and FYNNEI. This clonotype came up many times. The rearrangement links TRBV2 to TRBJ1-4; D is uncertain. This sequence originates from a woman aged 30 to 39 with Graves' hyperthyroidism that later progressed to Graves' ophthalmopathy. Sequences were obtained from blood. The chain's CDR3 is CASTPREIHEKLFF. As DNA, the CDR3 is TGTGCCAGCACCCCGCGGGAGATACATGAAAAACTGTTTTTT. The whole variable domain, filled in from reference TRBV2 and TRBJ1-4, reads EPEVTQTPSHQVTQMGQEVILRCVPISNHLYFYWYRQILGQKVEFLVSFYNNEISEKSEIFDDQFSVERPDGSNFTLKIRSTKLEDSAMYFCASTPREIHEKLFFGSGTQLSVL.